Reported below is one TCR beta chain. The CDR3 covers 15 residues. J was trimmed by 0 bases and V by 3 bases; bases with no gene match: 5. Germline CDR1 is MDHEN and CDR2 is SYDVKM. This sample is part of a study of T cell changes during pregnancy in multiple sclerosis. Repertoires were generated with immunoSEQ multiplex PCR, while TCRdb's copy carries only in-frame clones and drops some. The table records fewer than 50,000 clones, approximately 90% of them present only once. This chain joins TRBV28 and TRBJ2-7; 7 bases line up with TRBD2. The specimen comprised CD8+ T cells from peripheral blood mononuclear cells, sampled after pregnancy. This sequence was found in a female donor with multiple sclerosis, enrolled in a pregnancy study. CDR3 nucleotides: TGTGCCAGCAGTTTTGGAAGCGGGACCTCCTACGAGCAGTACTTC. Translation: CASSFGSGTSYEQYF. The full variable domain, completed using reference TRBV28 and TRBJ2-7, is DVKVTQSSRYLVKRTGEKVFLECVQDMDHENMFWYRQDPGLGLRLIYFSYDVKMKEKGDIPEGYSVSREKKERFSLILESASTNQTSMYLCASSFGSGTSYEQYFGPGTRLTVT.